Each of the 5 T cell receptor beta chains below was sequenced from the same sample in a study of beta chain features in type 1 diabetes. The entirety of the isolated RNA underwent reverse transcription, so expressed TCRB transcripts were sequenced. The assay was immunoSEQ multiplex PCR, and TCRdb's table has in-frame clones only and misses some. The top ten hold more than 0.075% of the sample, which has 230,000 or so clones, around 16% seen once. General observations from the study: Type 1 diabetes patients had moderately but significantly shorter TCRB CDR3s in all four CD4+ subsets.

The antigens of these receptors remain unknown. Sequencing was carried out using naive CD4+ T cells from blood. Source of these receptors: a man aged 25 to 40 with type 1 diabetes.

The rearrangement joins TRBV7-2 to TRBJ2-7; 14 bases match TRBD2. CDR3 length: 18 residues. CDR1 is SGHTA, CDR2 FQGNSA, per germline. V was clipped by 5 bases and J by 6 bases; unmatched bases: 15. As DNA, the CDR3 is TGTGCCAGCAGCACGGGACTAGCGGGAGTTGATTTTACGAGCGAGCAGTACTTC. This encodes CASSTGLAGVDFTSEQYF.

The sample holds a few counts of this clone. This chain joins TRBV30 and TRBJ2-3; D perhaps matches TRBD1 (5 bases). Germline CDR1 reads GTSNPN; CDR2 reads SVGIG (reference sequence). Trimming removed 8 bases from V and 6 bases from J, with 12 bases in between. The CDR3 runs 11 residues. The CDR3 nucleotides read TGTGCCAGGGGTGTGGCGGATACGCAGTATTTT. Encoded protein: CARGVADTQYF.

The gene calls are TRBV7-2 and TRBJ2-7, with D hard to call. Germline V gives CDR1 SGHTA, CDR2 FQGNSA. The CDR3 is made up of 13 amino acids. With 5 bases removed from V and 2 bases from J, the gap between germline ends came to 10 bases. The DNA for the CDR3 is TGTGCCAGCAGCCCCTGGACGGCCTACGAGCAGTACTTC. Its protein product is CASSPWTAYEQYF.

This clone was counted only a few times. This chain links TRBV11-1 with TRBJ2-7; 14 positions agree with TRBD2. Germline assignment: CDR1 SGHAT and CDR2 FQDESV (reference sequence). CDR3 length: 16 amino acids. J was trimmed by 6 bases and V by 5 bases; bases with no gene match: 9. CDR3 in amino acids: CASSQGLAGEIGEQYF. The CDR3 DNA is TGTGCCAGCAGCCAGGGACTAGCGGGAGAGATTGGCGAGCAGTACTTC.

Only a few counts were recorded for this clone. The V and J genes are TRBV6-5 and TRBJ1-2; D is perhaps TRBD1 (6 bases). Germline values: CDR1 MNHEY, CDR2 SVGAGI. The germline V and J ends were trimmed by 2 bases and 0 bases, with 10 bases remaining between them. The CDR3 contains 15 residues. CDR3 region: CASSYDGGPNYGYTF. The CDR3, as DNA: TGTGCCAGCAGTTACGATGGGGGCCCTAACTATGGCTACACCTTC.